Listed below are T cell receptor beta chains from one sample, sequenced in a study of T cell repertoires in cytomegalovirus infection. TCRdb fed the reads into MiXCR, producing one record per CDR3 protein. The sample includes 300,000 to 400,000 distinct CDR3 sequences, about a sixth seen only once; the top ten take less than 9.5%. Source material: PBMCs. The source is a human donor in good health (CMV status not recorded). Some clones in this sample may be carry-over from other donors' samples. Each CDR3 is given with its conserved first and last residue. D genes are given only for firm matches. Clone size appears in some rows only: once, few, many, or a class for an expanded clone.

TRBJ1-2	NA	TRBV5-6	NA	CASSPLTVNYGYTF	TGTGCCAGCAGCCCTTTGACAGTAAACTATGGCTACACCTTC
TRBJ2-5	many	TRBV6-2/TRBV6-3	NA	CASSRKETQYF	TGTGCCAGCAGTCGAAAGGAGACCCAGTACTTC
TRBJ2-1	NA	TRBV28	TRBD2	CASSRGLGSGGQFF	TGTGCCAGCAGCCGTGGACTAGGTTCGGGGGGGCAGTTCTTC
TRBJ2-2	many	TRBV7-8	TRBD1	CASSLEHRGPDTGELFF	TGTGCCAGCAGCTTAGAGCACAGGGGCCCGGACACCGGGGAGCTGTTTTTT
TRBJ2-1	NA	TRBV20-1	TRBD2	CSASAPGGSVFGNEQFF	TGCAGTGCTAGTGCCCCGGGCGGGAGTGTTTTTGGCAATGAGCAGTTCTTC
TRBJ1-1	many	TRBV7-2	NA	CASSETRGWNTEAFF	TGTGCCAGCAGCGAGACCAGGGGCTGGAACACTGAAGCTTTCTTT
TRBJ2-3	few	TRBV29-1	TRBD2	CSVEKLAGRGGTQYF	TGCAGCGTTGAAAAACTAGCGGGGAGGGGCGGTACGCAGTATTTT
TRBJ2-2	few	TRBV20-1	TRBD2	CSALAGGVAGELFF	TGCAGTGCCCTAGCGGGGGGAGTGGCCGGGGAGCTGTTTTTT
TRBJ1-1	NA	TRBV19	NA	CASSVRGNAEAFF	TGTGCCAGTAGTGTCCGGGGGAACGCTGAAGCTTTCTTT
TRBJ2-7	few	TRBV18	NA	CASSPQGSYEQYF	TGTGCCAGCTCACCGCAGGGTTCCTACGAGCAGTACTTC
TRBJ2-2	many	TRBV7-6	NA	CASSSGTGELFF	TGTGCCAGCAGCTCCGGAACCGGGGAGCTGTTTTTT
TRBJ2-1	NA	TRBV2	NA	CASSGPATGRGTNGQFF	TGTGCCAGCAGTGGCCCAGCCACCGGACGGGGCACGAACGGGCAGTTCTTC
TRBJ2-7	many	TRBV6-2/TRBV6-3	TRBD1	CASSLRGTGGNEQYF	TGTGCCAGCAGCCTACGTGGGACAGGGGGCAACGAGCAGTACTTC
TRBJ2-5	many	TRBV7-9	NA	CASSNQGFPETQYF	TGTGCCAGCAGCAACCAGGGGTTCCCAGAGACCCAGTACTTC
TRBJ1-6	few	TRBV4-2	NA	CASSQVFSGARNSPLHF	TGTGCCAGCAGCCAAGTTTTCTCAGGGGCGAGGAATTCACCCCTCCACTTT
TRBJ2-3	NA	TRBV10-3	NA	CAIRTGQGGDTQYF	TGTGCCATCAGAACCGGGCAGGGTGGAGATACGCAGTATTTT
TRBJ2-1	many	TRBV7-8	NA	CASRGAGDEQFF	TGTGCCAGCAGGGGGGCCGGGGATGAGCAGTTCTTC
TRBJ1-5	once	TRBV5-3	NA	CASTQDGYRPQHF	TGTGCCAGCACCCAGGACGGCTATCGGCCCCAGCATTTT
TRBJ1-4	many	TRBV14	NA	CASSRLGATNEKLFF	TGTGCCAGCAGCCGATTGGGGGCAACTAATGAAAAACTGTTTTTT
TRBJ2-7	NA	TRBV19	NA	CASSGSGHLYEQYF	TGTGCCAGTTCAGGTTCGGGACACCTCTACGAGCAGTACTTC
TRBJ2-5	many	TRBV6-1	TRBD2	CASSPWTSGQETQYF	TGTGCCAGCAGCCCATGGACTAGCGGGCAAGAGACCCAGTACTTC
TRBJ2-7	few	TRBV20-1	TRBD2	CSASPGTSIYEQYF	TGCAGTGCTTCCCCCGGGACTAGCATCTACGAGCAGTACTTC
TRBJ1-1	many	TRBV7-9	NA	CATRKSLNTEAFF	TGTGCCACACGGAAGTCCTTGAACACTGAAGCTTTCTTT
TRBJ2-5	many	TRBV7-2	NA	CASSLEGGRETQYF	TGTGCCAGCAGCTTAGAGGGTGGGAGAGAGACCCAGTACTTC
TRBJ1-5	many	TRBV7-8	NA	CASSRGGQPQHF	TGTGCCAGCAGCCGAGGGGGTCAGCCCCAGCATTTT
TRBJ2-7	many	TRBV6-1	TRBD2	CASRGTGTTLMYEQYF	TGTGCCAGCCGAGGAACCGGGACTACCCTTATGTACGAGCAGTACTTC
TRBJ1-5	NA	TRBV5-4	NA	CASSPPVYISNQPQHF	TGTGCCAGCAGCCCCCCCGTTTATATTAGCAATCAGCCCCAGCATTTT
TRBJ2-1	NA	TRBV15	NA	CATSRAGVLVDEQFF	TGTGCCACCAGCAGAGCCGGGGTTTTGGTAGATGAGCAGTTCTTC
TRBJ1-3	many	TRBV6-1	NA	CASTDGISSGNTIYF	TGTGCCAGCACCGACGGGATATCCTCTGGAAACACCATATATTTT
TRBJ2-6	NA	TRBV10-3	TRBD2	CAIRGGTTSGANVLTF	TGTGCCATCAGGGGCGGGACTACCTCTGGGGCCAACGTCCTGACTTTC
TRBJ1-4	NA	TRBV19	NA	CASTFRDEKLFF	TGTGCCAGTACCTTTCGAGACGAAAAACTGTTTTTT
TRBJ1-6	NA	TRBV6-5	NA	CASSSGLGSPLHF	TGTGCCAGCAGTTCAGGACTCGGATCACCCCTCCACTTT
TRBJ1-5	many	TRBV27	NA	CASSPGARRNQPQHF	TGTGCCAGCAGCCCCGGGGCCCGGCGCAATCAGCCCCAGCATTTT
TRBJ1-1	few	TRBV6-6	NA	CASNEGPNTEAFF	TGTGCCAGCAACGAGGGACCAAACACTGAAGCTTTCTTT
TRBJ1-1	NA	TRBV6-5	TRBD1	CASSRPGTGRSTEAFF	TGTGCCAGCAGTCGTCCCGGGACAGGGCGCAGTACTGAAGCTTTCTTT
TRBJ1-2	many	TRBV11-2	TRBD1	CASSADRGGGYTF	TGTGCCAGCAGCGCAGACAGGGGAGGCGGCTACACCTTC
TRBJ2-6	NA	TRBV20-1	NA	CSARDPGTGANVLTF	TGCAGTGCTAGAGATCCAGGTACTGGGGCCAACGTCCTGACTTTC
TRBJ1-1	NA	TRBV2	TRBD1	CATGTESNTEAFF	TGTGCCACCGGGACAGAGTCAAACACTGAAGCTTTCTTT
TRBJ1-2	few	TRBV19	NA	CASSIRREHYGYTF	TGTGCCAGTAGTATTCGGAGGGAGCACTATGGCTACACCTTC
TRBJ2-1	many	TRBV7-2	NA	CASSLGGQSQQFF	TGTGCCAGCAGCTTAGGCGGGCAGTCGCAGCAGTTCTTC
TRBJ1-2	few	TRBV4-3	NA	CASSQDGGAATGYTF	TGCGCCAGCAGCCAAGATGGGGGGGCGGCTACTGGCTACACCTTC
TRBJ1-2	few	TRBV27	NA	CASTLAYTRGYTF	TGTGCCAGCACCCTTGCGTATACGCGAGGCTACACCTTC
TRBJ2-7	few	TRBV15	NA	CATSRDQREQYF	TGTGCCACCAGCAGAGATCAGCGCGAGCAGTACTTC
TRBJ1-2	NA	TRBV10-3	NA	CAITPGRGYGYTF	TGTGCCATCACGCCGGGACGGGGCTATGGCTACACCTTC
TRBJ1-1	few	TRBV6-2/TRBV6-3	TRBD1	CASSYLTGLGDTEAFF	TGTGCCAGCAGTTACTTGACAGGGCTCGGGGACACTGAAGCTTTCTTT